This T cell receptor (beta chain) was sequenced during a study of cytomegalovirus exposure and HLA in healthy donors. For this clone: Its antigen is not known.

V was clipped by 6 bases and J by 7 bases, with 14 bases between them. The CDR3 is made up of 12 amino acids. Germline V gives CDR1 SQVTM, CDR2 ANQGSEA. The PCR made use of 60 Vbeta and 13 Jbeta primers. Data came from immunoSEQ multiplex PCR; TCRdb stores just in-frame clones and leaves some out. The profile shows about 180,000 clones, about 79% of them singletons. General observations from the study: Later analysis reportedly placed an Asian-associated ancestry cluster below the approximately 700-donor mean in N-insertions.

This clonotype was obtained from a man aged 18 to 35 in good health and CMV-seronegative. Sequencing input: PBMCs. The chain recombines TRBV29-1 with TRBJ2-3; D not resolved. In DNA form, the CDR3 reads TGCAGCGTGGAGTGGCAGACCTATACGCAGTATTTT. Protein product: CSVEWQTYTQYF.